Shown below are 30 T cell receptor beta chains from a single sample sequenced in a study of T cell clonality in common variable immunodeficiency. The data were produced by immunoSEQ multiplex PCR, yet TCRdb's version contains in-frame clones alone and is incomplete. The data show under 35,000 clones, with none appearing a single time. The sequencing input was peripheral blood mononuclear cells. The source of these receptors is a person between 18 and 75 years old in good health.

This clone was counted many times. The read ends 3 residues before the CDR3 terminus; that terminus is restored from the germline J gene. This sequence joins TRBV18 and TRBJ2-1; 13 nucleotides align to TRBD2. J was trimmed by 5 bases and V by 3 bases; bases with no gene match: 1. Germline V CDR1 and CDR2: KGHSH, LQKENI. This CDR3 comprises 15 residues. The DNA read from the CDR3 is TGTGCCAGCTCACCCGGACTAGCGGGAGACAATGAG. Encoded protein: CASSPGLAGDNE. The entire CDR3 protein is CASSPGLAGDNEQFF.

In this sample, this clone turned up many times. The read gets to within 3 residues of the CDR3 end, and the germline J gene fills in the rest. This sample includes further DNA sequences coding for the same CDR3. This sequence joins TRBV5-1 and TRBJ2-2, with TRBD1 identical over 8 bases. CDR1 SGHRS and CDR2 YFSETQ come from the germline V gene. V lost 3 bases, J lost 2 bases, and 6 bases stayed unmatched. The CDR3 covers 16 residues. The part of the CDR3 DNA that was read is TGCGCCAGCAGCTCCGACAGGGGTCTAAACACCGGGGAG. It specifies CASSSDRGLNTGE. The whole CDR3 protein is CASSSDRGLNTGELFF.

This clone was seen many times. The missing CDR3 end, 3 residues past where the read stops, is filled in from the germline J gene. This chain joins TRBV5-1 and TRBJ1-3; 7 bases are shared with TRBD1. This CDR3 has 16 residues. V was pared by 1 base and J by 3 bases, with 7 bases of the junction left unmatched. Germline V gene sequence: CDR1 SGHRS, CDR2 YFSETQ. CDR3: CASSLMYGTVGNTIYF. CDR3 bases read: TGCGCCAGCAGCTTGATGTACGGGACAGTTGGAAACACC.

This clone was picked up a small number of times. Read sequence stops 3 residues before the CDR3 end, and the germline J gene provides the missing end. This rearrangement joins TRBV7-6 to TRBJ1-2, with D unclear. This CDR3 spans 13 amino acids. Looked up from germline, CDR1 is SGHVS and CDR2 is FNYEAQ. The CDR3 protein is CASSPINTDTYTF. CDR3 DNA (partial): TGTGCCAGCAGCCCGATCAACACAGATACC.

This clone was seen at least ten times. Read sequence stops 3 residues before the CDR3 end, and the germline J gene provides the missing end. The J gene is TRBJ1-5, the V gene TRBV7-8; 11 bases line up with TRBD1. The CDR3 is 18 amino acids. Germline V gene lookup returns CDR1 SGHVS and CDR2 FQNEAQ. With 5 bases clipped from V and 0 bases from J, the junction kept 9 bases outside the gene matches. This CDR3 reads CASSRGQGDWYSNQPQHF. The CDR3 DNA, read in part, is TGTGCCAGCAGCCGGGGACAGGGGGATTGGTATAGCAATCAGCCC.

This clone was seen repeatedly, ten times or more. The read ends 3 residues early relative to the CDR3; the germline J gene fills the gap. The chain has TRBV5-4 and TRBJ2-3; TRBD2 might be the D (5 bases). This CDR3 contains 12 residues. V dropped 4 bases and J dropped 3 bases, with 6 bases sitting between them. The germline CDR1 and CDR2 sequences are SGHNT and YYREEE (reference sequence). This CDR3 is CASSRGTDTQYF. CDR3 DNA, as far as it was read: TGTGCCAGCAGCCGAGGGACAGATACG.

This clone was detected many times. The CDR3 end lies 3 residues beyond the end of the read and is filled in from the germline J gene. J is TRBJ1-3 and V is TRBV30, with 8 bases that match TRBD1. Germline V gene sequence: CDR1 GTSNPN, CDR2 SVGIG (reference sequence). The length of the CDR3 is 14 residues. V lost 3 bases and J lost 4; bases outside the gene matches: 5. The part of the CDR3 DNA that was read is TGTGCCTGGAGGACCCGGGACAGGGGAAACACC. Encoded protein: CAWRTRDRGNT. The CDR3, in full, reads CAWRTRDRGNTIYF.

The sample holds many counts of this clone. The CDR3 end is not reached by the read, which stops 3 residues before it; the germline J gene fills it in. The V and J genes are TRBV12-3 or TRBV12-4 and TRBJ2-2; 9 positions agree with TRBD2. The CDR3 is made up of 15 amino acids. J was trimmed by 5 bases and V by 6 bases; bases with no gene match: 7. Partial CDR3 DNA: TGTGCCAGCAGGGGCGGGGGGGGTTTGACCGGGGAG. Its protein is CASRGGGGLTGE. The whole CDR3 protein is CASRGGGGLTGELFF.

This clone has a count of ten or more. The CDR3 end falls 3 residues outside the read, so it is completed with the germline J gene. J is TRBJ2-2 and V is TRBV5-4, with 9 bases fitting TRBD1. The germline V gene encodes CDR1 SGHNT and CDR2 YYREEE (reference sequence). This CDR3 spans 16 amino acids. Trimming removed 4 bases from V and 3 bases from J; junction bases left unmatched: 7. CDR3 protein: CASSTPGQGDTGELFF. CDR3 bases read: TGTGCCAGCAGCACACCGGGACAGGGAGACACCGGGGAG.

This clone was observed many times. CDR3 bases read: TGTGCCAGTAGTCCTCGGACAGGGGGTTACGAG. Translated: CASSPRTGGYE. The CDR3 in full is CASSPRTGGYEQYF. This chain uses TRBV19 with TRBJ2-7; 10 nucleotides agree with TRBD1. Read sequence stops 3 residues before the CDR3 end, and the germline J gene provides the missing end. The CDR3 is 14 residues long. J was trimmed by 4 bases and V by 5 bases; bases with no gene match: 5. CDR1 is LNHDA and CDR2 is SQIVND in the germline V gene (reference sequence).

In its sample, this clone was seen many times. The observed sequence ends 3 residues before the CDR3 terminus, with the missing tail filled in from the germline J gene. The rearrangement links TRBV7-6 to TRBJ2-1; tentative D call: TRBD2 (5 bases). V lost 4 bases, J lost 4 bases, and 8 bases lay in between. Germline V CDR1 and CDR2: SGHVS, FNYEAQ. This CDR3 has 13 residues. This CDR3 is CASSSLAYNEQFF. The CDR3 DNA, read in part, is TGTGCCAGCAGCTCGCTAGCTTACAATGAG.

In its sample, this clone was seen many times. With the read ending 3 residues before the CDR3 end, the germline J gene is used to fill in that end. V gene TRBV29-1 combines with J gene TRBJ1-1; 7 bases match TRBD1. The length of the CDR3 is 11 residues. Germline values: CDR1 SQVTM, CDR2 ANQGSEA. V was clipped by 7 bases and J by 4 bases; unmatched bases: 3. This CDR3 is CSAGQSTEAFF. The DNA read from the CDR3 is TGCAGCGCGGGACAGAGCACTGAA.

This clone was found many times. The read terminates 3 residues before the CDR3 end, so the remaining end is supplied by the germline J gene. The chain links TRBV10-1 to TRBJ1-4; the match to TRBD1 covers 10 bases. Germline-derived CDR1 and CDR2 are WNHNN and SYGVQD (reference sequence). This CDR3 has 17 residues. The trim removed 10 bases at V and 2 bases at J, leaving 13 bases unmatched. CDR3 protein: CATRTGGVIWTNEKLFF. Incomplete CDR3 DNA: TGCGCCACGCGGACAGGGGGGGTGATCTGGACTAATGAAAAA.

To note about this clone: The missing CDR3 end, 3 residues past where the read stops, is filled in from the germline J gene. This chain connects TRBV18 to TRBJ2-4; TRBD1 might be the D (5 bases). Germline V gives CDR1 KGHSH, CDR2 LQKENI. CDR3 length equals 14 residues. This CDR3 is CASSPATETNGQYF. CDR3 bases read: TGTGCCAGCTCACCCGCGACAGAAACGAATGGT.

This clone showed up many times. The sequenced part of the CDR3 DNA is TGCGCCAGCAGCCCCCACCCTGGCCTAGCGAACAACATT. It yields the protein CASSPHPGLANNI. The entire CDR3 protein reads CASSPHPGLANNIQYF. The V gene is TRBV5-1, the J gene TRBJ2-4, with D maybe TRBD2 (6 bases). The read terminates 3 residues before the CDR3 end, so the remaining end is supplied by the germline J gene. The CDR3 contains 16 residues. Trimming left V 4 bases short and J 7 bases short, with 21 bases between. Germline CDR1 SGHRS, CDR2 YFSETQ.

This clone was detected ten times or more. The read comes to an end 3 residues before the CDR3 does, leaving the germline J gene to fill in the end. The V and J genes are TRBV19 and TRBJ2-7; the match to TRBD2 covers 10 bases. The CDR3 has 13 residues. The germline CDR1 and CDR2 sequences are LNHDA and SQIVND (reference sequence). The junction had 6 bases not matched to a gene; V was cut back by 7 bases and J by 6 bases. The sequenced part of the CDR3 DNA is TGTGCCAGTAATCTAGCGGGAGTCGCCGAG. Its protein product is CASNLAGVAE. The whole CDR3 protein reads CASNLAGVAEQYF.

The sample holds many counts of this clone. Sequencing ends 3 residues short of the CDR3 end; the germline J gene provides the rest. Within the sample, other DNA sequences also encode this same CDR3. The V call is TRBV18, the J call TRBJ1-2; 8 positions agree with TRBD1. CDR1 and CDR2 (germline): KGHSH, LQKENI. This CDR3 has 15 residues. The trim removed 1 base at V and 4 bases at J, leaving 5 bases unmatched. The part of the CDR3 DNA that was read is TGTGCCAGCTCACCACAGCAGGGGGCGGGCTATGGC. This gives the protein CASSPQQGAGYG. The entire CDR3 is CASSPQQGAGYGYTF.

At least ten counts were recorded for this clone. CDR3 region: CAGTGQANEKLFF. CDR3 bases read: TGTGCCGGAACGGGACAGGCTAATGAAAAA. This chain connects TRBV2 to TRBJ1-4; 8 bases match TRBD1. From the germline J gene comes the end of the CDR3, since the read stops 3 residues before it. Germline V gives CDR1 SNHLY, CDR2 FYNNEI. Trimming at V came to 11 bases and at J to 3 bases, leaving 5 bases not matched to a gene. This CDR3 comprises 13 residues.

In this sample, this clone turned up many times. The CDR3 goes on 3 residues after the read ends, and that part is filled in from the germline J gene. The V call is TRBV20-1, the J call TRBJ2-1; D is possibly TRBD2 (5 bases). Trimming pared 4 bases from V and 6 bases from J, leaving 19 bases between. Germline CDR1 reads DFQATT; CDR2 reads SNEGSKA (reference sequence). The length of the CDR3 is 15 residues. This CDR3 reads CSATSRAEKANEQFF. The sequenced part of the CDR3 DNA is TGCAGTGCTACCAGCAGAGCGGAGAAGGCCAATGAG.

Many counts were recorded for this clone. Here the CDR3 reads CATSRDRGQGEQFF. CDR3 DNA, as far as it was read: TGTGCCACCAGCAGGGACAGGGGGCAGGGTGAG. The V gene is TRBV15, the J gene TRBJ2-1, with 11 bases lining up with TRBD1. The read finishes 3 residues shy of the CDR3 end, and the germline J gene is used to complete it. Looked up from germline, CDR1 is LNHNV and CDR2 is YYDKDF (reference sequence). The CDR3 consists of 14 residues. V was clipped by 3 bases and J by 9 bases; unmatched bases: 4.

This clone was counted many times. This CDR3 is CASSLVASQETQYF. Partial CDR3 DNA: TGTGCCAGCAGCTTGGTGGCTTCCCAAGAGACC. The V gene is TRBV5-4, the J gene TRBJ2-5; D not certain. The missing CDR3 end, 3 residues past where the read stops, is filled in from the germline J gene. This CDR3 region has 14 residues. V dropped 0 bases and J dropped 1 base, with 7 bases sitting between them. The germline gives CDR1 SGHNT, CDR2 YYREEE (reference sequence).

The sample holds many counts of this clone. From the germline J gene comes the end of the CDR3, since the read stops 3 residues before it. The chain joins TRBV7-9 to TRBJ1-5; the match to TRBD1 covers 8 bases. This CDR3 contains 15 residues. J was trimmed by 1 base and V by 2 bases; bases with no gene match: 1. Germline CDR1 and CDR2: SEHNR and FQNEAQ (reference sequence). CDR3 sequence: CASSLQGASNQPQHF. CDR3 DNA, as far as it was read: TGTGCCAGCAGCTTACAGGGGGCCAGCAATCAGCCC.

This clone was seen ten or more times. The missing CDR3 end, 3 residues past where the read stops, is filled in from the germline J gene. The J gene is TRBJ1-3, the V gene TRBV9; D unresolved. Germline values: CDR1 SGDLS, CDR2 YYNGEE. This CDR3 spans 13 amino acids. The V end was cut by 0 bases, the J end by 4 bases, with 5 bases between. CDR3 amino acids: CASSVARGNTIYF. The DNA read from the CDR3 is TGTGCCAGCAGCGTAGCTCGGGGAAACACC. Using reference TRBV9 and TRBJ1-3 for the parts outside the CDR3, the full variable domain is DSGVTQTPKHLITATGQRVTLRCSPRSGDLSVYWYQQSLDQGLQFLIQYYNGEERAKGNILERFSAQQFPDLHSELNLSSLELGDSALYFCASSVARGNTIYFGEGSWLTVV.

This clone showed up many times. The read ends 3 residues before the CDR3 terminus; that terminus is restored from the germline J gene. V is TRBV5-1 and J is TRBJ2-1, with 11 bases matching TRBD2. The CDR3 spans 19 residues. CDR1 and CDR2 from the germline V gene are SGHRS and YFSETQ. With V trimmed by 0 bases and J by 2 bases, 10 bases remained unmatched. CDR3 residues: CASSLAGGSGRGAYNEQFF. The CDR3 DNA, read in part, is TGCGCCAGCAGCTTGGCCGGAGGTAGCGGGAGGGGGGCCTACAATGAG.

This clone was detected ten times or more. The CDR3 bases that were read are TGTGCCAGCAGCTTAGACCCCCACACCACTGAA. It yields the protein CASSLDPHTTE. The full-length CDR3 reads as CASSLDPHTTEAFF. V usage is TRBV11-2 and J usage is TRBJ1-1; D is ambiguous. The read finishes 3 residues shy of the CDR3 end, and the germline J gene is used to complete it. V lost 0 bases and J 4 bases, leaving 9 bases between the germline ends. The CDR3 is 14 amino acids. Germline V lookup: CDR1 SGHAT, CDR2 FQNNGV.

This clone was detected many times. The DNA ends 3 residues before the CDR3 does, and the rest of the CDR3 is filled in from the germline J gene. This chain uses TRBV5-6 with TRBJ2-1, with TRBD1 as a possible D gene (6 bases). The CDR3 spans 12 residues. V was pared by 2 bases and J by 9 bases, with 9 bases between. Germline CDR1 SGHDT, CDR2 YYEEEE. The CDR3 loop reads CASSFTGSEQFF. CDR3 DNA (partial): TGTGCCAGCAGCTTTACAGGGTCTGAG.

This clone was seen at least ten times. The CDR3 end is not reached by the read, which stops 3 residues before it; the germline J gene fills it in. The chain joins TRBV19 to TRBJ1-1; D is uncertain. The V end lost 5 bases, the J end lost 1 base, and 11 bases lay between the germline ends. CDR3 length: 14 amino acids. Germline V gives CDR1 LNHDA, CDR2 SQIVND (reference sequence). CDR3 DNA (partial): TGTGCCAGTAGTGTCTCTCGGTGGAACACTGAA. It codes for CASSVSRWNTE. The full CDR3 sequence reads CASSVSRWNTEAFF.

This clone was detected many times. The read ends 3 residues before the CDR3 terminus; that terminus is restored from the germline J gene. J is TRBJ1-1 and V is TRBV7-2; the D is unclear. This CDR3 comprises 14 residues. Germline CDR1 is SGHTA and CDR2 is FQGNSA. Trimming removed 1 base at V and 1 base at J, with 7 bases between. The CDR3 here is CASSLGYKNTEAFF. CDR3 DNA, as far as it was read: TGTGCCAGCAGCTTAGGGTACAAGAACACTGAA.

There are many counts of this clone. The sequence runs out 3 residues before the end of the CDR3; the remainder is reconstructed from the germline J gene. The chain carries TRBV13 and TRBJ1-1; D uncertain. Trimming pared 5 bases from V and 4 bases from J, leaving 20 bases between. Germline V gene sequence: CDR1 PRHDT, CDR2 FYEKMQ (reference sequence). CDR3 length: 16 amino acids. The DNA read from the CDR3 is TGTGCCAGCAGCCGCGTATCGTCGGGTTTGGGCACTGAA. Translating gives CASSRVSSGLGTE. The full CDR3 protein reads CASSRVSSGLGTEAFF.

This clone came up many times. The read stops 3 residues short of the end of the CDR3; the missing end is completed from the germline J gene. This sequence joins TRBV7-9 and TRBJ1-4; D is possibly TRBD1 (6 bases). CDR1 and CDR2 from the germline V gene are SEHNR and FQNEAQ (reference sequence). The CDR3 spans 15 residues. The V and J ends lost 2 bases and 7 bases respectively, with 14 bases between them. The CDR3 sequence is CASSLIYGGAEKLFF. CDR3 bases read: TGTGCCAGCAGCTTAATTTACGGGGGGGCTGAAAAA.